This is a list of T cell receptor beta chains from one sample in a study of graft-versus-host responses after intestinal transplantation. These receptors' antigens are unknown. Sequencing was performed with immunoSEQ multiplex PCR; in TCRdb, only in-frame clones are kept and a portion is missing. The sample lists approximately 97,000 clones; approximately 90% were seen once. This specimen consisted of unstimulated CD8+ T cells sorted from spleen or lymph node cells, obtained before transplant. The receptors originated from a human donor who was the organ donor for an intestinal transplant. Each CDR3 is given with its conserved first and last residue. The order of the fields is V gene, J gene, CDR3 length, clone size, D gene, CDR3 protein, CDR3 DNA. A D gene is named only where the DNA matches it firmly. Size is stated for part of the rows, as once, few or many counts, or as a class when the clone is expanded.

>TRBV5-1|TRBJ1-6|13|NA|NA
CASRLLLNSPLHF
TGCGCCAGCCGGTTACTGTTAAATTCACCCCTCCACTTT
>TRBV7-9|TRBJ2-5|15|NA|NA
CASSLSTGYQETQYF
TGTGCCAGCAGCTTAAGCACAGGGTACCAAGAGACCCAGTACTTC
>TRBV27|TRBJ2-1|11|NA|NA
CASSLANEQFF
TGTGCCAGCAGTTTGGCTAATGAGCAGTTCTTC
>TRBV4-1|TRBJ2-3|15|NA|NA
CASSQVAGATDTQYF
TGCGCCAGCAGCCAAGTGGCGGGGGCCACAGATACGCAGTATTTT
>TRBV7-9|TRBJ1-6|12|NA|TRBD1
CASSFGTELLNF
TGTGCCAGCAGCTTCGGGACAGAACTCCTAAATTTT
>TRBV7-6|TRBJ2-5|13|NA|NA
CASRPGLGETQYF
TGTGCCAGCAGACCTGGACTGGGCGAGACCCAGTACTTC
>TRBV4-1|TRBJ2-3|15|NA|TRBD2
CASSPGLAGLSTQYF
TGCGCCAGCAGCCCGGGACTAGCGGGGCTCAGTACGCAGTATTTT
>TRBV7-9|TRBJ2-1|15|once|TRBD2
CASSLSGTTTNEQFF
TGTGCCAGCAGCTTGTCCGGGACTACAACCAATGAGCAGTTCTTC
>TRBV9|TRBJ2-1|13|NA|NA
CASSVAPGNEQFF
TGTGCCAGCAGCGTCGCCCCAGGCAATGAGCAGTTCTTC
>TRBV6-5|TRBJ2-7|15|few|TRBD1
CASSYDRVTSYEQYF
TGTGCCAGCAGTTACGACAGGGTGACGTCCTACGAGCAGTACTTC
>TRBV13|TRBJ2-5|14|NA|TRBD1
CASSSRRDRETQYF
TGTGCCAGCAGCTCGCGACGGGACAGGGAGACCCAGTACTTC
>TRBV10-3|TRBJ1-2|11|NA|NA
CATLRVGGYTF
TGTGCCACTCTCCGGGTTGGTGGCTACACCTTC
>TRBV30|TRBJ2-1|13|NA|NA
CAWSIDWYNEQFF
TGTGCCTGGAGTATCGACTGGTACAATGAGCAGTTCTTC
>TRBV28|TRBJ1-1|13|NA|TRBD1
CASSLVQGDRAFF
TGTGCCAGCAGTTTGGTACAGGGGGATAGAGCTTTCTTT
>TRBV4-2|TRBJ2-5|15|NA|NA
CASSQGTGSQETQYF
TGTGCCAGCAGCCAAGGTACGGGGAGCCAAGAGACCCAGTACTTC
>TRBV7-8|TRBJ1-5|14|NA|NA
CASTPVGSNQPQHF
TGTGCCAGCACCCCGGTCGGTAGCAATCAGCCCCAGCATTTT
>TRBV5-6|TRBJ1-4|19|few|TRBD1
CASSIGGGGPRNSHEKLFF
TGTGCCAGCAGCATTGGAGGAGGGGGCCCCCGTAACTCCCATGAAAAACTGTTTTTT
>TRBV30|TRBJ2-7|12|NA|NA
CAWSLITGEQYF
TGTGCCTGGAGTCTTATCACAGGGGAGCAGTACTTC
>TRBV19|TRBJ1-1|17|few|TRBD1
CASSTYSGQGVDTEAFF
TGTGCCAGTAGTACATACTCGGGACAGGGCGTGGACACTGAAGCTTTCTTT
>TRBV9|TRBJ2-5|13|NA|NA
CASSVGRGETQYF
TGTGCCAGCAGCGTAGGACGGGGAGAGACCCAGTACTTC
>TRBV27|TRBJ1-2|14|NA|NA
CASSLTPQGYGYTF
TGTGCCAGCAGTTTAACTCCACAGGGATATGGCTACACCTTC
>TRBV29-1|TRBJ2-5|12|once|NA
CSVNTGLKTQYF
TGCAGCGTAAACACAGGGTTGAAGACCCAGTACTTC
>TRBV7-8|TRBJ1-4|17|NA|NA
CASSLAYRGPPNEKLFF
TGTGCCAGCAGCTTAGCTTATAGGGGCCCTCCCAATGAAAAACTGTTTTTT
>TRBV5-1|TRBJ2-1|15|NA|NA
CASSLGGEIYNEQFF
TGCGCCAGCAGCTTGGGCGGGGAGATTTACAATGAGCAGTTCTTC
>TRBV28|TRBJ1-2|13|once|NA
CASSLHRSYGYTF
TGTGCCAGCAGTTTGCACAGATCGTATGGCTACACCTTC
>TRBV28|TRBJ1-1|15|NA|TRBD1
CASSLRTTGLAEAFF
TGTGCCAGCAGTTTACGAACGACAGGGCTAGCTGAAGCTTTCTTT
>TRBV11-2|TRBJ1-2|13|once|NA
CASSPYLSYGYTF
TGTGCCAGCAGCCCATATCTATCTTATGGCTACACCTTC
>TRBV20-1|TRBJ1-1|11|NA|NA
CSALLNTEAFF
TGCAGTGCTCTTTTGAACACTGAAGCTTTCTTT
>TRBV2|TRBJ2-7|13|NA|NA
CATRKGFSDEQYF
TGTGCCACCCGAAAGGGTTTTAGCGACGAGCAGTACTTC
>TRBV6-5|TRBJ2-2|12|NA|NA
CASSFLTGELFF
TGTGCCAGCAGTTTCCTCACCGGGGAGCTGTTTTTT